Sequencing of this T cell receptor beta chain was carried out in a study of control samples from healthy donors and cancer patients. Using immunoSEQ multiplex PCR, the repertoire was profiled, and TCRdb retains in-frame clones only, with some absent. The repertoire holds tens of thousands of clones, with 85% to 90% as singletons. The material sequenced was blood. This clonotype originated in a woman in her sixties or seventies in good health.

CDR3 coding DNA: TGTGCCAGCTCACCAGGACAGATTAGCAATCAGCCCCAGCATTTT. The encoded protein is CASSPGQISNQPQHF. The chain couples TRBV18 to TRBJ1-5; D is perhaps TRBD1 (6 bases). V lost 2 bases and J lost 0, with 8 bases in between. CDR3 length: 15 amino acids. Germline-derived CDR1 and CDR2 are KGHSH and LQKENI.